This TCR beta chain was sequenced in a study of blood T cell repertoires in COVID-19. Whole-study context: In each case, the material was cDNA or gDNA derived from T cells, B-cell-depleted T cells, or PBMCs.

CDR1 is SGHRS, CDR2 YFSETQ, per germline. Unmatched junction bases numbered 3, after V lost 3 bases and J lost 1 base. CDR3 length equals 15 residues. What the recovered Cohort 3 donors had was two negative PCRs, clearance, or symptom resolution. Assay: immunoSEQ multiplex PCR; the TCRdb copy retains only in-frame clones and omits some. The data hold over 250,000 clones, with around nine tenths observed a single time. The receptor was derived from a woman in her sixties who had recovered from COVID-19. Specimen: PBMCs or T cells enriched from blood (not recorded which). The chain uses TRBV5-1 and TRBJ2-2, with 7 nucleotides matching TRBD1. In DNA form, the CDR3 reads TGCGCCAGCAGCTGGGACAGAAAGAACACCGGGGAGCTGTTTTTT. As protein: CASSWDRKNTGELFF.